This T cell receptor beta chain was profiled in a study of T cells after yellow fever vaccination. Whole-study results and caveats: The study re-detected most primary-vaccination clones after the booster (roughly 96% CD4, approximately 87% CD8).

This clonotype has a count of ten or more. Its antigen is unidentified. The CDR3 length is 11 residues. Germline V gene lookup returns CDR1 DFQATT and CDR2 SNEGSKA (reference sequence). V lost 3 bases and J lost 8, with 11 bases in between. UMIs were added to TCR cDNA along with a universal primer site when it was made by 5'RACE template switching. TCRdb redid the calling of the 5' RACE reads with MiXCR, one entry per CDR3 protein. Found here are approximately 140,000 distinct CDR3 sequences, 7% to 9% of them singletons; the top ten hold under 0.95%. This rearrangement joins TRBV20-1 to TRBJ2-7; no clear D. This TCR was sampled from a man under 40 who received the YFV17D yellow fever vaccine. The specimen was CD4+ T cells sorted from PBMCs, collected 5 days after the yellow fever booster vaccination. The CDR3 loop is CSASILDKQYF. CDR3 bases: TGCAGTGCTAGCATTCTAGATAAGCAGTACTTC.